The clone carrying this T cell receptor beta chain was detected many times. This CDR3 contains 15 residues. Trimming cost V 6 bases and J 1 base; bases outside gene matches: 5. The data are from a study of blood T cells in healthy people across ages. A second PCR, run for roughly 7 to 11 cycles, used a sample-barcoded 5' primer plus a J-beta primer mix. TCRdb re-called the 5' RACE reads through MiXCR, storing one row per CDR3 protein. The sample lists about 620,000 distinct CDR3 sequences; about 50% were seen once. This receptor was taken from a woman older than 75 in good health. V usage is TRBV12-3 or TRBV12-4 and J usage is TRBJ1-5; TRBD1 matches at 8 bases. The sample comprised blood. CDR3 amino acids: CASSQGQASNQPQHF. CDR3 nucleotides: TGTGCCAGCAGCCAGGGACAGGCGAGCAATCAGCCCCAGCATTTT.